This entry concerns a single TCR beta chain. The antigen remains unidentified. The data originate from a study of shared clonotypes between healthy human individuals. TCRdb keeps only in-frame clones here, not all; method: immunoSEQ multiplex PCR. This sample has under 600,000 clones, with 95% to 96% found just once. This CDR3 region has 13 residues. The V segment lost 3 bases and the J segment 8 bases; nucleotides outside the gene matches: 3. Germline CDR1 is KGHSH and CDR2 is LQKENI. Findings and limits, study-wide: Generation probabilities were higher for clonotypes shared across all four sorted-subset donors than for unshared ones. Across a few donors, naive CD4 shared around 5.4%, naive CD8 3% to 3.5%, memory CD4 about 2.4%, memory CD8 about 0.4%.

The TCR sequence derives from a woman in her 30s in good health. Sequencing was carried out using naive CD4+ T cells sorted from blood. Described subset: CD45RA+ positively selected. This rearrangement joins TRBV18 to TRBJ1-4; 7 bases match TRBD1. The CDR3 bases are TGTGCCAGCTCACCGGGACAGTTAGAAAAACTGTTTTTT. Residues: CASSPGQLEKLFF.